This record concerns one T cell receptor beta chain sequence. The repertoire was sequenced with immunoSEQ multiplex PCR; TCRdb's copy has only in-frame clones and lacks some. Among tens of thousands of clones listed, around nine tenths were seen once. This sample is part of a study of T cell responses to AZD1222 COVID-19 vaccine. There are 13 residues in the CDR3. CDR1 and CDR2 from the germline V gene are LNHDA and SQIVND (reference sequence). The V and J ends lost 3 bases and 13 bases respectively, with 18 bases between them. The gene calls are TRBV19 and TRBJ1-2; weak D call: TRBD1 (5 bases). The input for sequencing was peripheral blood, taken on day 0 of AZD1222 vaccination. The source of this sequence is an adult in good health. In DNA form, the CDR3 reads TGTGCCAGTAGTATCCTTTCGGACACTGAGGTCACCTTC. Translation gives CASSILSDTEVTF.